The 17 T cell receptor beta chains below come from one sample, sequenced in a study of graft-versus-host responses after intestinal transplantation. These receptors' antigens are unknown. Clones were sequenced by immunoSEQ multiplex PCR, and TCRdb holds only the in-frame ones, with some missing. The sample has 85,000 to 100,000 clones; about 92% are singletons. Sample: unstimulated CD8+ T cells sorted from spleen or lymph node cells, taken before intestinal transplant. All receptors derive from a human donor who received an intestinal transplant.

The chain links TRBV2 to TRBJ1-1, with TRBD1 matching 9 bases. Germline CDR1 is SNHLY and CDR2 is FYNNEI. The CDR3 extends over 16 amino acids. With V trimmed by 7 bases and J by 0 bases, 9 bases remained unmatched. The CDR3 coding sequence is TGTGCCAGCACCAATCCGGGACAGGGATTGAACACTGAAGCTTTCTTT. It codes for CASTNPGQGLNTEAFF.

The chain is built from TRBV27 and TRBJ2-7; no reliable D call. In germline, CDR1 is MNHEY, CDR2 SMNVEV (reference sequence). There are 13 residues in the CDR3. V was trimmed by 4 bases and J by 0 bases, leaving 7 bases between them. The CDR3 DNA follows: TGTGCCAGCAGTTCGACTCCCTCCTACGAGCAGTACTTC. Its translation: CASSSTPSYEQYF.

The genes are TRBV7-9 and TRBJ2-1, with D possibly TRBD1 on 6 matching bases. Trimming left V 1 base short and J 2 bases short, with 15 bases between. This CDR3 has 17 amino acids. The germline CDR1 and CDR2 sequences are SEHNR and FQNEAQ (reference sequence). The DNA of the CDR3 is TGTGCCAGCAGCTTAGACTATCGGGACACTACCTACAATGAGCAGTTCTTC. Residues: CASSLDYRDTTYNEQFF.

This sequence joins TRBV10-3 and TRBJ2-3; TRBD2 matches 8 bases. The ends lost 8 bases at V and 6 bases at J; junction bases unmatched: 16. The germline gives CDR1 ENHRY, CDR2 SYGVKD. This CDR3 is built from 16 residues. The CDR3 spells CAIEATTGTSVDTQYF. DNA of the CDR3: TGTGCCATCGAGGCGACAACCGGGACTAGTGTGGATACGCAGTATTTT.

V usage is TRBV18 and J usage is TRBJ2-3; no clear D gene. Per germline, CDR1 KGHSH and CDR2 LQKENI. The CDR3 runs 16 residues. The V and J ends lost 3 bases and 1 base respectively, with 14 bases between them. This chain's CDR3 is CASSPPTDGRTDTQYF. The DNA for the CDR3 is TGTGCCAGCTCACCCCCCACCGATGGCCGCACAGATACGCAGTATTTT. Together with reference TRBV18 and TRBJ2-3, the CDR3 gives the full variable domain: NAGVMQNPRHLVRRRGQEARLRCSPMKGHSHVYWYRQLPEEGLKFMVYLQKENIIDESGMPKERFSAEFPKEGPSILRIQQVVRGDSAAYFCASSPPTDGRTDTQYFGPGTRLTVL.

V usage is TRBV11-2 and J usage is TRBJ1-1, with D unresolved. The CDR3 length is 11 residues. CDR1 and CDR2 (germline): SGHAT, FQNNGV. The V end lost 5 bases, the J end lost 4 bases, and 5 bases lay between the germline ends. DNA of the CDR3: TGTGCCAGCAGCCTTTCCACTGAAGCTTTCTTT. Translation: CASSLSTEAFF.

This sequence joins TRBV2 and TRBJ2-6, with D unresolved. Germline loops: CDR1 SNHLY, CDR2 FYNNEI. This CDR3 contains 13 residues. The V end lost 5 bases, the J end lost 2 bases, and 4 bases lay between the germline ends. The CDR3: CASSSAGANVLTF. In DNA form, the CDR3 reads TGTGCCAGCAGTTCCGCTGGGGCCAACGTCCTGACTTTC.

The CDR3 DNA sequence: TGTGCCAGCAGCACCGAGGGTTTTTGGAAAGCTTTCTTT. Amino acid sequence: CASSTEGFWKAFF. The chain couples TRBV11-2 to TRBJ1-1; D is unresolved. V was shortened by 5 bases and J by 9 bases, with 16 bases between the two germline ends. Germline CDR1 SGHAT, CDR2 FQNNGV. The CDR3 extends over 13 amino acids. Based on the CDR3 plus reference TRBV11-2 and TRBJ1-1, the full variable domain is EAGVAQSPRYKIIEKRQSVAFWCNPISGHATLYWYQQILGQGPKLLIQFQNNGVVDDSQLPKDRFSAERLKGVDSTLKIQPAKLEDSAVYLCASSTEGFWKAFFGQGTRLTVV.

CDR3 bases: TGTGCCAGCAGTTTATCGGTTCAGGGCTACGAGCAGTACTTC. Protein: CASSLSVQGYEQYF. This chain joins TRBV27 and TRBJ2-7; TRBD1 might be the D (5 bases). The germline V gene encodes CDR1 MNHEY and CDR2 SMNVEV (reference sequence). The CDR3 sequence is 14 residues long. Trimming left V 0 bases short and J 3 bases short, with 9 bases between.

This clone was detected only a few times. The CDR3 region has the DNA TGTGCCTGGAGTCGGCAGGGAGAGACCCAGTACTTC. It yields the protein CAWSRQGETQYF. The genes are TRBV30 and TRBJ2-5; possible D gene TRBD1, 5 bases. The V gene's germline CDR1 is GTSNPN and CDR2 SVGIG (reference sequence). CDR3 size: 12 residues. With 2 bases removed from V and 4 bases from J, the gap between germline ends came to 8 bases.

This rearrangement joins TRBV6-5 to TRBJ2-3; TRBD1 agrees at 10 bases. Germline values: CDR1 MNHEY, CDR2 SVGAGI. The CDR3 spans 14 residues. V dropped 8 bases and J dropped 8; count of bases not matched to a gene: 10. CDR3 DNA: TGTGCCAGCTCTCGAGGGACAGGGGAATTTACGCAGTATTTT. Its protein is CASSRGTGEFTQYF.

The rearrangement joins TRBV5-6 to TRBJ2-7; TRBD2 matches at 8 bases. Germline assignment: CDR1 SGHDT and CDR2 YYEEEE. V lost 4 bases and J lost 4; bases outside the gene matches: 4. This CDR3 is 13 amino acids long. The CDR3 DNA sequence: TGTGCCAGCAGCCTCGGGGGGGGATACGAGCAGTACTTC. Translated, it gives CASSLGGGYEQYF.

Written as DNA, the CDR3 is TGTGCCAGCAGCGTAGATTCAGGGGTCCCCTCCTACGAGCAGTACTTC. Translated, it gives CASSVDSGVPSYEQYF. The chain is built from TRBV9 and TRBJ2-7; tentatively, D is TRBD1 (6 bases). Germline values: CDR1 SGDLS, CDR2 YYNGEE. The CDR3 runs to 16 residues. V was cut by 0 bases and J by 0 bases, with 13 bases left in between. Supplemented by reference TRBV9 and TRBJ2-7, the full variable domain reads DSGVTQTPKHLITATGQRVTLRCSPRSGDLSVYWYQQSLDQGLQFLIQYYNGEERAKGNILERFSAQQFPDLHSELNLSSLELGDSALYFCASSVDSGVPSYEQYFGPGTRLTVT.

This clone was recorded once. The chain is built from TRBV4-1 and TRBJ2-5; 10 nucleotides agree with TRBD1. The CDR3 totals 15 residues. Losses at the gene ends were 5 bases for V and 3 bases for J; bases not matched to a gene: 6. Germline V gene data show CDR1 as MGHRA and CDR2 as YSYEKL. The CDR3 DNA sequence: TGCGCCAGCAGCGGAGAGGACAGGGGGGAAGAGACCCAGTACTTC. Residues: CASSGEDRGEETQYF.

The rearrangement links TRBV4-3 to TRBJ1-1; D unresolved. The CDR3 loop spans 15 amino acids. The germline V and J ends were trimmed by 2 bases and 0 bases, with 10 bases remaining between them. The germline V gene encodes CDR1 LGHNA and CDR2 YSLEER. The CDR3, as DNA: TGCGCCAGCAGCCAAAGCACGTCGGTGAACACTGAAGCTTTCTTT. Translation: CASSQSTSVNTEAFF.

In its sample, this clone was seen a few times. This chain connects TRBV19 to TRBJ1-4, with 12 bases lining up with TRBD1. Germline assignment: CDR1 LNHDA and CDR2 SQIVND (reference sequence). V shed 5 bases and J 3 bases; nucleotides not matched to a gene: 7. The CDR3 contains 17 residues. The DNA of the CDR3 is TGTGCCAGTAGTTTCGGGACAGGGGGCGCCTCTAATGAAAAACTGTTTTTT. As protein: CASSFGTGGASNEKLFF.

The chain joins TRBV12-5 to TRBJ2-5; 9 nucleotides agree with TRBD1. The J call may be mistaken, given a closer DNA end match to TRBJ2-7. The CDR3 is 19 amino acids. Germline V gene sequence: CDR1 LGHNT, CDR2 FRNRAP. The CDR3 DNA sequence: TGTGCTAGTGCCGATGGTTCTGGGACCGGGACAGGGCCTTCCTACGAGCAGTACTTC. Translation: CASADGSGTGTGPSYEQYF.